This entry features one TCR beta chain sequence. Its antigen is not identified. The sample belongs to a study of OX40 agonist ivuxolimab in advanced cancers. Study at large: Patients in the trial were receiving intravenous ivuxolimab every 2 weeks, at doses of 0.01 to 10 mg/kg. Study-wide findings and caveats: Doses of 0.1 to 3.0 mg/kg were accompanied by clonal expansion of CD4+ and CD8+ blood T cells by week 6.

CDR3 length: 15 amino acids. The germline V gene encodes CDR1 LNHDA and CDR2 SQIVND (reference sequence). V lost 0 bases, J lost 6 bases, and 6 bases stayed unmatched. Profiling relied on immunoSEQ multiplex PCR, and the TCRdb table lists in-frame clones only, not all of them. The table has fewer than 130,000 clones, approximately 89% seen once. The source was CD4+ or CD8+ T cells sorted from blood, collected in a trial of the OX40 agonist ivuxolimab. The V gene is TRBV19, the J gene TRBJ2-7; 9 bases match TRBD1. The clonotype comes from an adult with an advanced solid tumor such as melanoma, head and neck, liver or kidney cancer. The CDR3 region is CASSIDRTGAIEQYF. CDR3 bases: TGTGCCAGTAGTATAGACCGGACAGGGGCGATCGAGCAGTACTTC.